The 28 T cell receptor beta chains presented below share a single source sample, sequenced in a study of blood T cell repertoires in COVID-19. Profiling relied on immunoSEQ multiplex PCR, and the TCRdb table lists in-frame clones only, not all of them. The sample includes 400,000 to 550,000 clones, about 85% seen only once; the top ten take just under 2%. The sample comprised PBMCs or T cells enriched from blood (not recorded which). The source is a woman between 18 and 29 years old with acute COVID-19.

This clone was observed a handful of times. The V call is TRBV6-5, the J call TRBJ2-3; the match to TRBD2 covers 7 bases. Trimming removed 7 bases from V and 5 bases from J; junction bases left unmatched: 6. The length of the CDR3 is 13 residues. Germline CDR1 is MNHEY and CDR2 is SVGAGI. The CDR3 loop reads CASNVLALDTQYF. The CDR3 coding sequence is TGTGCCAGCAATGTACTAGCGCTAGATACGCAGTATTTT.

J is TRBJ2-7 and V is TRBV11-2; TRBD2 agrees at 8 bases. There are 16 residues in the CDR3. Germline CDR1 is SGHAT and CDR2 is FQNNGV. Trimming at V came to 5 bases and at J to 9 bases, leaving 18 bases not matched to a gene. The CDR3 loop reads CASSPPGGLGSTRQYF. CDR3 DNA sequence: TGTGCCAGCAGCCCCCCGGGGGGGCTGGGGAGTACGAGGCAGTACTTC.

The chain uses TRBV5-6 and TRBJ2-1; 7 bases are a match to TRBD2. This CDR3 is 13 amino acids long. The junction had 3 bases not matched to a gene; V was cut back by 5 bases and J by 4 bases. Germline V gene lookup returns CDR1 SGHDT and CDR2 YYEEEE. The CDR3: CASSAGRYNEQFF. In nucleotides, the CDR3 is TGTGCCAGCAGTGCCGGGAGGTACAATGAGCAGTTCTTC.

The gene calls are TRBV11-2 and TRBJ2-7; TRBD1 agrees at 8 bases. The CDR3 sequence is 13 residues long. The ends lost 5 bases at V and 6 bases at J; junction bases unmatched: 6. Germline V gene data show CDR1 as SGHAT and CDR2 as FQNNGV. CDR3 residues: CASSPDDRGEQYF. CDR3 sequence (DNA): TGTGCCAGCAGCCCCGATGACAGGGGCGAGCAGTACTTC.

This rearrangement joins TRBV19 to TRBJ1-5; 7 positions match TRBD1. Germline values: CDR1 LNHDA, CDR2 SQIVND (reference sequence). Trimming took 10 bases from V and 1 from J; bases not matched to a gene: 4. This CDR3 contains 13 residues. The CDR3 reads CATSGQSNQPQHF. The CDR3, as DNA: TGTGCCACCTCGGGACAGAGCAATCAGCCCCAGCATTTT.

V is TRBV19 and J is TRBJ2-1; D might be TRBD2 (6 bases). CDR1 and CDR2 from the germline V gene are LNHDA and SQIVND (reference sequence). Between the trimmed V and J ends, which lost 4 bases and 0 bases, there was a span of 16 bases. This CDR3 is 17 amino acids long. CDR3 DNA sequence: TGTGCCAGTAGTAGAATACTTAGCGGAAGCTCCTACAATGAGCAGTTCTTC. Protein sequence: CASSRILSGSSYNEQFF.

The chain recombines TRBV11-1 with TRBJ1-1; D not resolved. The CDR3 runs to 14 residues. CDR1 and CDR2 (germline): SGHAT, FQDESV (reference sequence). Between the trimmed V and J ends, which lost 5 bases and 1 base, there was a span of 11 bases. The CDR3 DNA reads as TGTGCCAGCAGCCCCACCCAGGCGAACACTGAAGCTTTCTTT. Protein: CASSPTQANTEAFF.

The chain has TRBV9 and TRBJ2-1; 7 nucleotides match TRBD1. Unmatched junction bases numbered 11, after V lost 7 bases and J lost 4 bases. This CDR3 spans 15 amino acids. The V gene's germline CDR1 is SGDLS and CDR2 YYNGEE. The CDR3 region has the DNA TGTGCCAGCGCCCTGACCGGGACAGCATACAATGAGCAGTTCTTC. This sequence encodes CASALTGTAYNEQFF.

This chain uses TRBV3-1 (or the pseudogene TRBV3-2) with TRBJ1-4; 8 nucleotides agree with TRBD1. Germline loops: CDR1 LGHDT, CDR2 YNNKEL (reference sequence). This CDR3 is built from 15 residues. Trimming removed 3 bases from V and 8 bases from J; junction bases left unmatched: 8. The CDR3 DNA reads TGTGCCAGCAGCCAGTTTTCCGGACAGGGAGAAAAACTGTTTTTT. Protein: CASSQFSGQGEKLFF.

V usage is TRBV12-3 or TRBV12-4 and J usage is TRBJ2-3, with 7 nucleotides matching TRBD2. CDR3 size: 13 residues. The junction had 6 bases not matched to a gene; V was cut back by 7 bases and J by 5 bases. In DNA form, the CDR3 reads TGTGCCAGCAATGAGCGGGAAGGAGATACGCAGTATTTT. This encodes CASNEREGDTQYF.

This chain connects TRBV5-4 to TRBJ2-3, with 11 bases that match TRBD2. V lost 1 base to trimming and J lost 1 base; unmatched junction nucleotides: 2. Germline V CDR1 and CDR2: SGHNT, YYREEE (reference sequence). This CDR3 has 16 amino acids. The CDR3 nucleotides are TGTGCCAGCAGCTTGCTAGCGGGAGGACGCACAGATACGCAGTATTTT. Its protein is CASSLLAGGRTDTQYF.

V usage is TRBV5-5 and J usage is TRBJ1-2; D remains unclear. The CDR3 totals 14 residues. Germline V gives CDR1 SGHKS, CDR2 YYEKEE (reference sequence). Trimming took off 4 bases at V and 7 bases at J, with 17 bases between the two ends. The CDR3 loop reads CASSPYEESIGYTF. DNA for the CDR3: TGTGCCAGCAGCCCATACGAAGAGTCGATTGGCTACACCTTC.

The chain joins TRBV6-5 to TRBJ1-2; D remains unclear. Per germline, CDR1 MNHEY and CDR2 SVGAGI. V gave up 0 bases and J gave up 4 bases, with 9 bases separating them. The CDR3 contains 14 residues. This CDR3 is CASSYSRYSYGYTF. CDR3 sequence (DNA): TGTGCCAGCAGTTACTCTCGATACAGCTATGGCTACACCTTC.

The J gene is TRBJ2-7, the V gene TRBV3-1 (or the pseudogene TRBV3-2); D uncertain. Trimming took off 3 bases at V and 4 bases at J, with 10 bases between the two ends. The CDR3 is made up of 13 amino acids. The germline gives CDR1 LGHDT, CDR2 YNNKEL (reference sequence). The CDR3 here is CASSQSGPYEQYF. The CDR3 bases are TGTGCCAGCAGCCAGTCAGGCCCATACGAGCAGTACTTC.

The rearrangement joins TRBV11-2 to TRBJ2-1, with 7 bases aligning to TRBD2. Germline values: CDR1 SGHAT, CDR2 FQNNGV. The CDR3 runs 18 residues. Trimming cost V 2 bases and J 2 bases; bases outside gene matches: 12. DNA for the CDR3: TGTGCCAGCAGCTTAAGGGTTCGAGCGGGGATACCCTACAATGAGCAGTTCTTC. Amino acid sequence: CASSLRVRAGIPYNEQFF.

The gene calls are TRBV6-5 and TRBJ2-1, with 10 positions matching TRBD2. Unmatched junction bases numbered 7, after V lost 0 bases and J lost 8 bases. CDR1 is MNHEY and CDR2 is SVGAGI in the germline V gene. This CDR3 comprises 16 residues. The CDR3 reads CASSYSSGRAGDEQFF. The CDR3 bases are TGTGCCAGCAGTTACTCGAGCGGGAGGGCCGGTGATGAGCAGTTCTTC.

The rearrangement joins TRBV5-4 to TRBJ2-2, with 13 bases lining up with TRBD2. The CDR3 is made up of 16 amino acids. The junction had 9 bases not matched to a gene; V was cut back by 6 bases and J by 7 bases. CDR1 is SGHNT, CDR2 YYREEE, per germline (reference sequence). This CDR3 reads CASKPGLAGEGGELFF. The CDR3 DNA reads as TGTGCCAGCAAACCTGGACTAGCGGGAGAGGGCGGGGAGCTGTTTTTT.

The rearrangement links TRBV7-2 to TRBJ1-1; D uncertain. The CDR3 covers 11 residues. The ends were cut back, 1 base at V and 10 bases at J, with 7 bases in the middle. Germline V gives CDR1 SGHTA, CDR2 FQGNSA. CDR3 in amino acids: CASSLEWLAFF. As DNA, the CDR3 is TGTGCCAGCAGCTTAGAGTGGCTAGCTTTCTTT.

CDR3 coding DNA: TGCAGCGCCAAACCCCTCCAGCGGGGGGGCCGGGGCAATGAGCAGTTCTTC. Its protein product is CSAKPLQRGGRGNEQFF. The chain employs TRBV29-1 and TRBJ2-1, with 10 positions matching TRBD2. The germline V gene has CDR1 SQVTM and CDR2 ANQGSEA. This CDR3 spans 17 amino acids. Unmatched junction bases numbered 18, after V lost 7 bases and J lost 6 bases.

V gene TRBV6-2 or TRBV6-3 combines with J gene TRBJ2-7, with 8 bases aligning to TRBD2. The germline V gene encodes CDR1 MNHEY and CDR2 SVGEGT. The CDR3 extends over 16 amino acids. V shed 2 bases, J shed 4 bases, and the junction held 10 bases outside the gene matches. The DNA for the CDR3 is TGTGCCAGCAGTTACAGTAGGGTAGCGGGGCTTTACGAGCAGTACTTC. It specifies CASSYSRVAGLYEQYF.

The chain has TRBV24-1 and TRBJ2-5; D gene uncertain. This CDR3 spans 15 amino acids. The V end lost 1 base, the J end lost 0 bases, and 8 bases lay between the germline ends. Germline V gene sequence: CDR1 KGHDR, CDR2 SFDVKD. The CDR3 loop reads CATSDLTLYQETQYF. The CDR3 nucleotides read TGTGCCACCAGTGATTTAACATTGTACCAAGAGACCCAGTACTTC.

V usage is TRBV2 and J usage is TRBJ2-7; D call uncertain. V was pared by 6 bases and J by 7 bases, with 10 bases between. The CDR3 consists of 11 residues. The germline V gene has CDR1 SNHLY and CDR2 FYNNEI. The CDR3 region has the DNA TGTGCCAGCAGCCCGCTTCGGGAGCAGTACTTC. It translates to CASSPLREQYF.

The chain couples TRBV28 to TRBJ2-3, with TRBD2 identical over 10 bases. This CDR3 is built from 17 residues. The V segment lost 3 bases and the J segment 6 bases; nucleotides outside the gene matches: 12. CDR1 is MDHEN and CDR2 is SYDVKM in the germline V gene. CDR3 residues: CASSFGASGRVGDTQYF. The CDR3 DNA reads TGTGCCAGCAGTTTTGGGGCTAGCGGGAGAGTTGGGGATACGCAGTATTTT.

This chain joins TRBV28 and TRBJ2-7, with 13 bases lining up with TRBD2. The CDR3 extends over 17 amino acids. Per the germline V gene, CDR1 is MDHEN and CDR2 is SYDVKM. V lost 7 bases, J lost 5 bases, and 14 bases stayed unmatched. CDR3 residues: CASKPARTSGRIHEQYF. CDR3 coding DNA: TGTGCCAGCAAACCAGCGAGGACTAGCGGGAGAATCCACGAGCAGTACTTC. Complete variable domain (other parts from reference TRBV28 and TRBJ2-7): DVKVTQSSRYLVKRTGEKVFLECVQDMDHENMFWYRQDPGLGLRLIYFSYDVKMKEKGDIPEGYSVSREKKERFSLILESASTNQTSMYLCASKPARTSGRIHEQYFGPGTRLTVT.

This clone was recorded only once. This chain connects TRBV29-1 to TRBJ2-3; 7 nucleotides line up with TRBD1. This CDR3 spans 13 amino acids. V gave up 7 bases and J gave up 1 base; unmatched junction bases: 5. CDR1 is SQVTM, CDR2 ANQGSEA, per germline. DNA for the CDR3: TGCAGCGCCCCGGGACAGCGCACAGATACGCAGTATTTT. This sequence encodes CSAPGQRTDTQYF.

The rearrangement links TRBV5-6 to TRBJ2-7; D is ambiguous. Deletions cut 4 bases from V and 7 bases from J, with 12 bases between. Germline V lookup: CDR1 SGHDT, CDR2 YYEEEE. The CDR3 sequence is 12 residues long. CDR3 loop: CASSQSRIEQYF. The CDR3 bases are TGTGCCAGCAGCCAAAGCAGGATTGAGCAGTACTTC.

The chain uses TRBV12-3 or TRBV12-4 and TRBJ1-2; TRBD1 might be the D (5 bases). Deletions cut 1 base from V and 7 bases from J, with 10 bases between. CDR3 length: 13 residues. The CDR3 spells CASSLGAGSGYTF. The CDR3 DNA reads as TGTGCCAGCAGTTTAGGGGCAGGGTCTGGCTACACCTTC.

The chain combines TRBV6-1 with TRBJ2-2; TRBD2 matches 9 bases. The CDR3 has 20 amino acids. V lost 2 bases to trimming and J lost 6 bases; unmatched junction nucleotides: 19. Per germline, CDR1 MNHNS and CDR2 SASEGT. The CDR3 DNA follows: TGTGCCAGCAGTGAATTCGATTTAGCTAGCGGGATTGAGGGGGCCGGGGAGCTGTTTTTT. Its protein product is CASSEFDLASGIEGAGELFF.